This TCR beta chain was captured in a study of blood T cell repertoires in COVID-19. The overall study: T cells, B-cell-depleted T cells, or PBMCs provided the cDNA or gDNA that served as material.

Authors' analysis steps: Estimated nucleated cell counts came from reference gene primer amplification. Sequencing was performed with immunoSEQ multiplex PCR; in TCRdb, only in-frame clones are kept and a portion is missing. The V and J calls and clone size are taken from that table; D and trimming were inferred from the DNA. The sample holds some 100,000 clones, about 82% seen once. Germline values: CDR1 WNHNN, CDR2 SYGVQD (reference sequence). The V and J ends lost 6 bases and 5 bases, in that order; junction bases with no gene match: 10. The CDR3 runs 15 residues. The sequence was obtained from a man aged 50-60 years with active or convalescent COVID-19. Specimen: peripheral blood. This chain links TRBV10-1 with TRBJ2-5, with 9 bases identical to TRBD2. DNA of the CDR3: TGCGCCAGCAGCCCGGGACTAGCAGTTGGGGAGACCCAGTACTTC. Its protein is CASSPGLAVGETQYF.